The TCR beta chain described here comes from a study of T cells in Graves' hyperthyroidism and ophthalmopathy. Overall study results and limits: Appearing also in blood were most of the thyroid clonotypes expanded above 0.001.

The CDR3 covers 14 residues. The germline V gene encodes CDR1 SGHTA and CDR2 FQGNSA. Deletions cut 5 bases from V and 5 bases from J, with 10 bases between. What was amplified from RNA transcripts were TCR beta CDR3 regions. HTBI primers drove first-round RT-PCR of the TCR CDR3. From the multiplex PCR reads, TCRdb called clonotypes with MiXCR, one entry per CDR3 protein. The table has fewer than 500,000 distinct CDR3 sequences, around 15% seen once. The cohort's ophthalmopathy patients, a group with duration under 3 months, had a Clinical Activity Score of at least 3 and a NOSPECS grade of at least 4. Thyroid ultrasound and orbital computed tomography, with clinical symptoms and serum thyroxine and TRAb, informed diagnoses. The sample holds a few counts of this clonotype. What it binds is unknown.

Sample: blood. V usage is TRBV7-2 and J usage is TRBJ1-6; a weak D match, TRBD1 (5 bases). The TCR sequence derives from a young man with Graves' ophthalmopathy. The CDR3 sequence: CASSGGKHNSPLHF. CDR3 DNA sequence: TGTGCCAGCAGCGGGGGGAAACATAATTCACCCCTCCACTTT.